These 19 T cell receptor beta chains originate from one sample sequenced in a study of molecular identifiers for immune sequencing clone quantification. TCRdb passed the PCR reads through MiXCR, listing each CDR3 protein once. The sample lists 400,000 to 600,000 distinct CDR3 sequences; about 22% were seen once. Sequencing input: naive CD8+ T cells from blood, with Jurkat cell RNA spiked in. Sample subset: FACS-sorted CD8+CD4-CCR7+CD45RA+ naive T cells. The receptor set was obtained from a human donor in good health. Some libraries in this study had Jurkat cell RNA spiked in.

This clonotype was observed many times. The gene calls are TRBV29-1 and TRBJ2-7, with 7 bases identical to TRBD1. CDR3 length equals 12 residues. Germline loops: CDR1 SQVTM, CDR2 ANQGSEA. The J segment lost 0 bases and the V segment lost 7 bases, leaving 3 bases of the junction unmatched. CDR3 sequence reads: CSAGDSSYEQYF. CDR3 bases: TGCAGCGCCGGGGACAGCTCCTACGAGCAGTACTTC.

This clonotype was seen many times. The chain joins TRBV27 to TRBJ1-1; the D gene is possibly TRBD1 (6 bases). The germline V and J ends were trimmed by 2 bases and 8 bases, with 15 bases remaining between them. This CDR3 contains 14 residues. Germline CDR1 is MNHEY and CDR2 is SMNVEV (reference sequence). The CDR3 loop reads CASSLRGATGEAFF. The CDR3 coding sequence is TGTGCCAGCAGTTTAAGGGGGGCCACAGGGGAAGCTTTCTTT.

Notes on this clonotype: It may be a read error: a sequence one base away is much more abundant. The rearrangement links TRBV28 to TRBJ2-7; maybe TRBD2 (5 bases). CDR1 and CDR2 (germline): MDHEN, SYDVKM. The V end lost 3 bases, the J end lost 3 bases, and 12 bases lay between the germline ends. This CDR3 is 14 amino acids long. The CDR3 here is CASSFSGVDYEQYF. CDR3 bases: TGTGCCAGCAGTTTTTCCGGGGTGGACTACGAGCAGTACTTC.

With regard to this clonotype: Likely a read error: the CDR3 ends without its conserved phenylalanine or tryptophan. V and J are TRBV5-6 and TRBJ2-3; no definite D call. Germline assignment: CDR1 SGHDT and CDR2 YYEEEE. This CDR3 has 13 residues. Trimming cost V 4 bases and J 2 bases, with 8 bases left between them. The CDR3: CASSGWITDTQYS. The CDR3 DNA follows: TGTGCCAGCAGCGGGTGGATCACAGATACGCAGTATTCT.

A few counts support this clonotype. CDR3 sequence reads: CASSYTPQQTYNEQFF. CDR3 DNA sequence: TGTGCCAGCAGTTACACCCCCCAGCAGACCTACAATGAGCAGTTCTTC. The chain is built from TRBV6-5 and TRBJ2-1; D gene ambiguous. This CDR3 spans 16 amino acids. CDR1 is MNHEY and CDR2 is SVGAGI in the germline V gene. The germline V and J ends were trimmed by 2 bases and 2 bases, with 13 bases remaining between them.

This clonotype was counted between two and nine times. The chain has TRBV20-1 and TRBJ2-5; D is tentatively TRBD1 or TRBD2 (6 bases each). Deletions cut 0 bases from V and 0 bases from J, with 17 bases between. The CDR3 loop spans 17 amino acids. Germline CDR1 is DFQATT and CDR2 is SNEGSKA (reference sequence). CDR3 protein: CSARDWSGARHQETQYF. CDR3 in DNA: TGCAGTGCTAGAGATTGGTCGGGGGCGCGTCACCAAGAGACCCAGTACTTC.

This rearrangement joins TRBV4-1 to TRBJ2-7; a possible D gene is TRBD1 (5 bases). This CDR3 is built from 15 residues. V was pared by 0 bases and J by 5 bases, with 14 bases between. Germline CDR1 reads MGHRA; CDR2 reads YSYEKL. CDR3 coding DNA: TGCGCCAGCAGCCAAGATCTGGGGCTTATGGACGAGCAGTACTTC. Amino acid sequence: CASSQDLGLMDEQYF.

V and J are TRBV29-1 and TRBJ2-7, with 9 bases that match TRBD2. The ends lost 6 bases at V and 7 bases at J; junction bases unmatched: 16. Germline lookup yields CDR1 SQVTM and CDR2 ANQGSEA. This CDR3 is 15 amino acids long. The CDR3 DNA follows: TGCAGCGTCGTCGGGGGAGCGGGGGGCCTTGTTGAGCAGTACTTC. Amino acids: CSVVGGAGGLVEQYF.

With respect to this clonotype: A much larger clone lies one base from this, so it may be a read error. This chain connects TRBV6-2 or TRBV6-3 to TRBJ2-7, with 8 bases identical to TRBD1. Germline CDR1 MNHEY, CDR2 SVGEGT. The length of the CDR3 is 16 residues. The CDR3 coding sequence is TGTGCCAGCAGCCCCCCCACGGGACAGGAAGCCTACGAGCAGCACTTC. Residues: CASSPPTGQEAYEQHF.

At least ten counts were recorded for this clonotype. This chain uses TRBV27 with TRBJ1-4; 10 bases match TRBD1. The CDR3 has 15 amino acids. In germline, CDR1 is MNHEY, CDR2 SMNVEV (reference sequence). J was trimmed by 10 bases and V by 5 bases; bases with no gene match: 10. In nucleotides, the CDR3 is TGTGCCAGCAGTCCTGACAGGGGGCAGGAGGTAAAACTGTTTTTT. It encodes CASSPDRGQEVKLFF.

This clonotype was counted only a few times. This rearrangement joins TRBV7-9 to TRBJ2-7; D gene ambiguous. V was cut by 2 bases and J by 2 bases, with 7 bases left in between. The CDR3 spans 13 residues. Germline CDR1 reads SEHNR; CDR2 reads FQNEAQ (reference sequence). The CDR3 DNA follows: TGTGCCAGCAGCTTACATGCGGCCTACGAGCAGTACTTC. Translated: CASSLHAAYEQYF.

This clonotype was found many times. The chain carries TRBV28 and TRBJ2-7; 7 positions match TRBD2. This CDR3 is built from 15 residues. The V gene's germline CDR1 is MDHEN and CDR2 SYDVKM. The trim removed 5 bases at V and 2 bases at J, leaving 9 bases unmatched. The CDR3 region is CASSPGTAGAYEQYF. The CDR3 DNA follows: TGTGCCAGCAGTCCCGGGACCGCGGGGGCCTACGAGCAGTACTTC.

In its sample, this clonotype was seen a few times. The chain recombines TRBV6-2 or TRBV6-3 with TRBJ2-5; D is perhaps TRBD2 (6 bases). Trimming shortened V by 6 bases and J by 0 bases, and 17 bases separated the two germline ends. CDR1 is MNHEY, CDR2 SVGEGT, per germline. The CDR3 consists of 16 residues. CDR3 bases: TGTGCCAGCAGCCGAGGTTCTAGCGCCTACCAAGAGACCCAGTACTTC. It yields the protein CASSRGSSAYQETQYF.

Worth noting for this clonotype: A clone one base away is much larger, so this may be a read error. V and J are TRBV5-6 and TRBJ2-5; 9 nucleotides match TRBD1. This CDR3 is built from 18 residues. Germline V lookup: CDR1 SGHDT, CDR2 YYEEEE. V trimming: 7 bases; J trimming: 0 bases; junction bases outside the gene matches: 16. CDR3 nucleotide sequence: TGTGCCAGCTGCTCCCTTGTGGACAGGGGTTCGTACCAAGAGACCCAGTACTTC. Protein product: CASCSLVDRGSYQETQYF.

This clonotype has only a few counts. The rearrangement links TRBV20-1 to TRBJ1-1, with D hard to call. Germline V gene data show CDR1 as DFQATT and CDR2 as SNEGSKA (reference sequence). V was shortened by 4 bases and J by 1 base, with 10 bases between the two germline ends. The CDR3 is made up of 13 amino acids. This chain's CDR3 is CSATRLGNTEAFF. The CDR3 region has the DNA TGCAGTGCTACCCGATTGGGGAACACTGAAGCTTTCTTT.

This clonotype was seen more than once but under ten times. This chain connects TRBV4-3 to TRBJ1-1; no clear D. The V gene lost 1 base and the J gene lost 0 bases, with 9 bases spanning the gap. The CDR3 runs to 15 residues. The germline V gene has CDR1 LGHNA and CDR2 YSLEER. Written as DNA, the CDR3 is TGCGCCAGCAGCCAAGTTCTGATGATGAACACTGAAGCTTTCTTT. It specifies CASSQVLMMNTEAFF.

This clonotype appeared a few times. CDR3 in amino acids: CASSIRHNQPQHF. The CDR3 DNA reads TGTGCCAGTAGTATCCGTCACAATCAGCCCCAGCATTTT. The V call is TRBV19, the J call TRBJ1-5; D call uncertain. Germline loops: CDR1 LNHDA, CDR2 SQIVND (reference sequence). The CDR3 totals 13 residues. V was cut by 3 bases and J by 3 bases, with 6 bases left in between.

This clonotype was counted only a few times. The CDR3 is CASSFWGSQETQYF. The CDR3 DNA sequence: TGTGCCAGCAGTTTCTGGGGGTCCCAAGAGACCCAGTACTTC. The rearrangement uses TRBV27 and TRBJ2-5; D possibly uses TRBD1 or TRBD2 (5 bases each). Trimming removed 3 bases at V and 1 base at J, with 9 bases between. This CDR3 is built from 14 residues. CDR1 is MNHEY, CDR2 SMNVEV, per germline (reference sequence).

This clonotype was seen only a few times. The CDR3 protein is CAAQGSGDTQYF. The CDR3 DNA is TGTGCGGCACAGGGAAGTGGTGATACGCAGTATTTT. The rearrangement links TRBV6-2 or TRBV6-3 to TRBJ2-3, with a weak D call TRBD1 (6 bases). The CDR3 consists of 12 residues. CDR1 MNHEY and CDR2 SVGEGT come from the germline V gene.